The source of this T cell receptor beta chain is a study of cytomegalovirus exposure and HLA in healthy donors (dated by TCRdb to 2017 to 2019). In the study overall: In an earlier analysis of 587 of the donors, 250 to 300 Gb of sequence data and some 120 million unique TCR beta sequences from 180 million or so T cells were reported. An early release that covered fewer than 750 HLA-typed donors contained approximately 300 gigabases of sequencing data and tens of millions of unique TCR sequences. The genetic ancestry cluster associated with self-reported Caucasian donors included 65% to 90% of the roughly 360 genotyped donors. The study was designed to test whether signatures of past pathogen exposure could be identified by cataloging public T cell receptors. The study profiled the T cell repertoires of about 640 subjects by immunosequencing and related them to cytomegalovirus serostatus. Besides the first cohort of more than 650 subjects, a separate validation cohort made up of over a hundred different subjects was used. To predict cytomegalovirus infection status, the study brought together high-throughput TCR immunosequencing, statistical association of individual TCRs with disease status, and machine learning. In a later analysis, previously published TCR beta repertoires from several hundred donors were re-analyzed and high-resolution HLA genotyping was added so that TCR occurrence patterns could be studied. The later analysis used no new phenotypic data to find candidate immune exposures, relying instead on TCR beta sequences and their occurrence across donors. In an earlier analysis of more than 550 of the donors, high-throughput TCR beta sequencing was used to judge whether each TCR beta V gene segment behaved as functional or pseudogenic. Alongside the repertoire data, information on donor age, sex, ethnicity and CMV serostatus was compiled. A later genetic analysis took genome-wide SNP genotypes for about 55% of the 666 donors and used that subset as a discovery cohort. All discovery cohort repertoires had been generated using a single sequencing platform. HLA typing included class I and class II loci at four-digit resolution. The number of typed donors differed by locus: about 620-640 for A, B, C, DRB1 and DQB1; approximately 520 for DQA1; over 600 for DPA1; and some 430 for DPB1. Several DR-DQ haplotypes were treated as single units for association and clustering because of strong linkage in the cohort. On average, roughly 240,000 unique TCR beta nucleotide sequences were sequenced per donor among 398 genotyped donors of the cohort, with roughly 18% of those sequences being non-productive.

A word on this clone: This receptor's antigen is unknown. The sample holds no much larger clone one base away, and base qualities are not on file.

The cohort consisted of approximately 690 healthy bone marrow donors. At the time of sampling, every cohort member was nominally healthy, though immune exposures that went unrecorded were likely present. The donor was CMV seropositive and was included in the group of approximately 300 seropositive cohort members. Each donor provided a peripheral blood sample, and peripheral blood mononuclear cells were used for TCR beta sequencing. Genomic DNA was extracted from the blood cell samples with the Qiagen DNeasy Blood Extraction Kit. Trimming at the junction amounts to 4 bases on V and 2 bases on J, and the germline ends lie 11 bases apart. The CDR3, cysteine through phenylalanine, is 15 amino acids long. The sequence is cut down to CDR3 DNA, 45 bases in frame from base 1. Taken from the germline V gene, the CDR1 and CDR2 loops are SNHLY and FYNNEI. Libraries were constructed by the immunoSEQ multiplex PCR assay. The multiplex PCR relied on a mix of 60 forward primers for TCR Vbeta segments and 13 reverse primers for TCR Jbeta segments. A multiplex PCR assay on genomic DNA amplified the CDR3 region of rearranged TCR beta genes. The Illumina HiSeq System was used to sequence the amplified TCR beta libraries as 87-base-pair reads. The study's own analysis went as follows. A later analysis counted approximately 74 million unique TCR beta chains across the 666 repertoires, and roughly 11 million of these chains were shared by at least two donors. Raw reads were error-corrected and collapsed into unique sequences by a nearest-neighbor algorithm in which closely related sequences were merged to remove PCR and sequencing errors. CDR3 sequences were aligned to IMGT reference sequences to assign V, D and J gene segments. For a sequence to be retained, a match of at least six nucleotides to both a V gene segment and a J gene segment was required. A rearrangement counted as productive if the CDR3 had no stop codons and remained in frame with V and J, and every other rearrangement counted as non-productive. CDR3 was defined according to IMGT convention as the region running from the second conserved V-encoded cysteine to the conserved J-encoded phenylalanine. In an earlier analysis of some 550 of the donors, sequences lacking an unambiguous match to a single V gene segment were excluded. In an earlier analysis of 500 to 750 of the donors, V segments were called functional above 56.7% productive rearrangements and were called segregating when the between-donor standard deviation exceeded 5%. A statistical classification framework was built to diagnose cytomegalovirus status from the catalog of TCR beta chain sequences. V and J gene assignment, in a later analysis, came from comparing TCR nucleotide sequences with IMGT/GENE-DB human TR gene sequences. Using the TCRdist pipeline, a later analysis assigned CDR3 sequences along with most-parsimonious VDJ recombination scenarios. A later analysis defined each TCR beta chain by its CDR3 amino acid sequence plus V-gene family, and excluded reads lacking a unique V-gene family. In a later analysis, some 600 highly shared, low-generation-probability nucleotide sequences were removed to address suspected cross-contamination and a sequencing artifact. In a later analysis, a clonal expansion index for each public chain was calculated from normalized within-repertoire ranks of inferred template counts. A later analysis computed generation probabilities with a VDJ recombination model fitted to out-of-frame rearrangements, and checked the results against IGoR. In a later analysis, TCR-TCR, TCR-HLA and TCR-CMV co-occurrence was scored with hypergeometric tests, and a repertoire-size bias correction was applied to TCR pairs. A later analysis estimated false discovery rates by permuting HLA or CMV assignments 20 times. In a later analysis, co-occurring TCRs were grouped using DBSCAN, with TCRdist sequence similarity added in when clustering inside HLA-allele-positive subsets. Repertoires with fewer than 30,000 or more than 120,000 public chains, plus five repertoires with anomalous nucleotide sharing, were excluded from co-occurrence clustering. Here the immuneACCESS table is served through TCRdb, limited to in-frame sequences with V and J called. Missing clones are a known gap in these copies; in checked studies unresolved V genes cover under half, and the rest lacks a known reason. The D gene and trimming were derived from the DNA, and the V and J assignments and clone size from that table. This sample comprises 120,000 or so clones, 75% to 85% of them detected only once. The leading ten clones occupy 7.5% to 9.5% of the sample.

Results the study describes overall, beyond this receptor: According to the authors, the approach could potentially be generalized to other disease states and immunological phenotypes. In a later analysis, TCR association rates were found to vary across HLA loci, with the most associated TCRs seen for DRB1 alleles and the fewest for HLA-C alleles. In vitro tests confirmed that a few of the cytomegalovirus-associated TCR beta chains recognize cytomegalovirus antigens. Presence/absence analyses assumed roughly uniform sequencing depth across donors, an assumption that may not hold. Because HLA typing was unavailable for some donors at each locus, only the typed subset was used in association tests. This cohort had only TCR beta chains sequenced, and the lack of alpha or paired-chain data limited which features could be detected. The classifier was reported to diagnose cytomegalovirus status with high specificity and sensitivity in both the original cohort and the validation cohort. A further reported finding was that TCR beta sequences accurately predicted the HLA-A and HLA-B alleles for most subjects in the first cohort. Specific HLA alleles were associated with about 17,000 TCR beta sequences at a false discovery rate of 0.05 in a later analysis. Linkage disequilibrium might explain the correlated functional status among segregating V segments, but an unknown experimental factor could not be excluded. When HLA alleles, especially DR and DQ, strongly co-occurred, TCR associations were difficult to assign to individual alleles. A later genetic analysis reported fewer N-insertions in productive TCRs among donors in an Asian-associated ancestry cluster than the roughly 700-donor mean. According to a later analysis, parvovirus B19, influenza, CMV and Epstein-Barr virus appeared linked to several top co-occurrence clusters. Most TCR sequences were seen in very few donors, while some public TCRs were found in many individuals. Because counts were too low, seventeen rarely observed V segments, including chromosome 9 orphons, were excluded from the earlier analysis of fewer than 650 of the donors. The 87-base-pair reads could not distinguish some IMGT-functional V segments, including TRBV6-2 and TRBV6-3, so those segments were excluded. In the study, approximately 160 TCR beta chains were listed as associated with cytomegalovirus. In a later analysis, HLA-associated TCR beta chains showed more clonal expansion and lower generation probabilities than non-associated chains that were equally common. An association between a missense DCLRE1C variant and V-gene and J-gene trimming of TCR beta chains was found in a later genetic analysis and replicated in an independent cohort. An earlier analysis of some 560 of the donors showed that most TCR beta V segments appeared in productive rearrangements either about 87% or about 30% of the time, which broadly matched IMGT annotations. Most CMV-associated TCR beta chains appeared to be HLA-restricted in a later analysis, and the HLA associations seemed to be driven largely by CMV exposure. CMV serostatus was the only immune exposure information available for the cohort. A cluster of highly shared sequence variants was judged likely to represent a technical artifact of the sequencing pipeline.

This chain joins TRBV2 to TRBJ2-2; D gene: possibly TRBD1, on 6 matching bases. The receptor was derived from a man aged 30 to 39 in good health and CMV-seropositive. Sequenced input: PBMCs. The CDR3 in this case is CASSAQGDNTGELFF. The DNA is TGTGCCAGCAGTGCACAGGGAGATAACACCGGGGAGCTGTTTTTT.